This record looks at one T cell receptor (beta chain) sequence and its context. The antigen it binds to is not known. Within one base of it there is no much larger clone, and no base qualities were kept. The source of the sample is a study of siplizumab effects on memory and regulatory T cells (dated by TCRdb to between 2019 and 2020). Study-wide context: The effect of the anti-CD2 antibody siplizumab on alloreactive T-cell subsets was examined in allogeneic mixed lymphocyte reactions constructed from human PBMCs.

What the study reported, not specific to this receptor: Whether proliferating Tregs from siplizumab cultures were suppressive was not functionally confirmed. Sequences below about 10^-5 frequency were poorly captured, so only a minor fraction of alloreactive clones could be mapped to unstimulated subsets. For roughly 75-96% of proliferating CD4+ or CD8+ clones, no naive or memory phenotype could be assigned. Unstimulated naive T cells appeared to be more diverse than memory T cells, and naive cells seemed to make a substantial contribution to the alloresponse. The cumulative frequency of alloreactive sequences that could be traced back to unstimulated CD4+ memory T cells was significantly reduced by siplizumab. Among mappable alloreactive CD4+ clones, an average Treg-derived fraction of approximately 73% was observed with siplizumab, compared with roughly 28% in control reactions.

To prepare the library, the immunoSEQ multiplex PCR assay was applied. About 10^5 TCR templates per sample were assayed by the deep sequencing platform. Genomic DNA extracted from sorted T cells was used for TCRbeta CDR3 sequencing. The authors' pipeline ran thus. The R programming language was used for the clonal analysis of the TCRbeta CDR3 data. Alloreactive CD4+ and CD8+ clones were identified by comparing unstimulated samples to CFSE-low samples taken after the reaction. Alloreactive CD4+ clones were assigned to regulatory or non-regulatory origin by matching sequences to sorted unstimulated Treg and non-Treg repertoires. TCRdb carries this immuneACCESS record with in-frame sequences only. Its versions omit some clonotypes, under half of them owing to an unresolved V gene in the studies checked, with the rest unexplained. The V and J calls and clone size come from that table; D and trimming were worked out from the DNA. The sample includes fewer than 100,000 clones, with 95% observed a single time. 18% of the sample goes to the ten largest clones.

TCRbeta CDR3 sequencing was performed on sorted unstimulated T cells and on proliferating T cells recovered from mixed lymphocyte reactions. Fresh whole blood from around 11 HLA-typed healthy donors was used to isolate PBMCs. V is shortened by 2 bases, J by 9 bases, and the region joining them spans 1 base. There are 9 amino acids in the CDR3, from cysteine to phenylalanine inclusive. Just CDR3 DNA is preserved here, 27 bases in frame from base 1. For CDR1 and CDR2, the germline V gene lists SNHLY and FYNNEI. Input material: CD8+ T cells sorted from blood. The chain is made from TRBV2 and TRBJ1-1, with the D gene not confidently named. The source is a human donor in good health. CDR3 region: CASSEQAFF. The bases read TGTGCCAGCAGTGAACAAGCTTTCTTT.